A single sample is the source of the 24 T cell receptor beta chains below, sequenced in a study of patients and donors after allogeneic stem cell transplantation. TCRdb reanalysed the RT-PCR reads using MiXCR and keeps one entry per CDR3 protein. The repertoire holds some 160,000 distinct CDR3 sequences, with more than 20% as singletons. The sequencing input was blood, either unsorted or a sorted T cell fraction (not recorded which). These receptors were collected from a human donor who was either an allogeneic HSCT recipient or a stem cell or donor lymphocyte infusion donor (not recorded which). It is not recorded whose cells these are; they may come from a transplant donor.

This clonotype has just a few counts. This CDR3 reads CASSHDLLGNSPLHF. The CDR3, as DNA: TGCGCCAGCAGCCACGACTTGCTGGGGAATTCACCCCTCCACTTT. The rearrangement uses TRBV4-1 and TRBJ1-6; D remains unclear. The germline V and J ends were trimmed by 3 bases and 7 bases, with 13 bases remaining between them. The CDR3 is 15 residues long. Germline V gene lookup returns CDR1 MGHRA and CDR2 YSYEKL.

For this clonotype: The missing conserved phenylalanine or tryptophan at the end of this CDR3 makes a read error likely. This chain connects TRBV5-1 to TRBJ2-1, with TRBD2 identical over 11 bases. Per the germline V gene, CDR1 is SGHRS and CDR2 is YFSETQ. The CDR3 length is 14 residues. V was clipped by 4 bases and J by 5 bases; unmatched bases: 2. CDR3 bases: TGCGCCAGCAGCGTTAGCGGGAGGGACAATGAGCAGTTCCTC. Encoded protein: CASSVSGRDNEQFL.

The genes are TRBV9 and TRBJ2-7; 7 positions agree with TRBD1. The CDR3 runs 16 residues. Germline CDR1 is SGDLS and CDR2 is YYNGEE. V lost 4 bases to trimming and J lost 2 bases; unmatched junction nucleotides: 12. Here the CDR3 reads CASSTGDRVSTYEQYF. CDR3 bases: TGTGCCAGCAGCACAGGAGACAGGGTATCGACCTACGAGCAGTACTTC.

In nucleotides, the CDR3 is TGTGCCAGCAGCCCTGGACAGGTGAACTATGGCTACACCTTC. Translating it yields CASSPGQVNYGYTF. This chain connects TRBV14 to TRBJ1-2; 7 positions agree with TRBD1. The CDR3 is 14 residues long. V lost 4 bases, J lost 2 bases, and 4 bases stayed unmatched. Germline CDR1 SGHDN, CDR2 FVKESK.

This clonotype came up a few times. The V call is TRBV7-9, the J call TRBJ2-2; the D gene is possibly TRBD2 (5 bases). V lost 0 bases to trimming and J lost 4 bases, with 15 bases between them. CDR3 size: 17 residues. Germline CDR1 reads SEHNR; CDR2 reads FQNEAQ (reference sequence). Written as DNA, the CDR3 is TGTGCCAGCAGCTTAGCGGACTGGACCAGACGCACCGGGGAGCTGTTTTTT. It encodes CASSLADWTRRTGELFF. Based on the CDR3 plus reference TRBV7-9 and TRBJ2-2, the full variable domain is DTGVSQNPRHKITKRGQNVTFRCDPISEHNRLYWYRQTLGQGPEFLTYFQNEAQLEKSRLLSDRFSAERPKGSFSTLEIQRTEQGDSAMYLCASSLADWTRRTGELFFGEGSRLTVL.

The chain joins TRBV6-2 or TRBV6-3 to TRBJ2-2; D remains unclear. The CDR3 totals 15 residues. Per the germline V gene, CDR1 is MNHEY and CDR2 is SVGEGT. The V end was cut by 2 bases, the J end by 4 bases, with 11 bases between. The CDR3 nucleotides are TGTGCCAGCAGTTACGGAAGGACGGCCACCGGGGAGCTGTTTTTT. It encodes CASSYGRTATGELFF.

The chain has TRBV5-1 and TRBJ2-2; D remains ambiguous. Germline loops: CDR1 SGHRS, CDR2 YFSETQ. The CDR3 contains 15 residues. Trimming left V 0 bases short and J 2 bases short, with 8 bases between. In DNA form, the CDR3 reads TGCGCCAGCAGCTTGGTTCTCGGAAACACCGGGGAGCTGTTTTTT. Its translation is CASSLVLGNTGELFF.

This rearrangement joins TRBV6-6 to TRBJ1-2, with D unresolved. This CDR3 comprises 11 residues. Germline lookup yields CDR1 MNHNY and CDR2 SVGAGI (reference sequence). V lost 8 bases and J lost 8, with 12 bases in between. DNA for the CDR3: TGTGCCAGCCACTGGCTAGAAGGCTACACCTTC. Protein: CASHWLEGYTF.

CDR3 sequence reads: CASSQEAYGYTF. The CDR3 nucleotides read TGTGCCAGCAGCCAAGAGGCGTATGGCTACACCTTC. The chain has TRBV4-2 and TRBJ1-2; D ambiguous. The V and J ends lost 0 bases and 5 bases respectively, with 4 bases between them. Germline loops: CDR1 LGHNA, CDR2 YNFKEQ. The CDR3 loop spans 12 amino acids.

V and J are TRBV4-1 and TRBJ2-7; TRBD2 is a possible D gene (6 bases). Germline lookup yields CDR1 MGHRA and CDR2 YSYEKL. V lost 1 base, J lost 0 bases, and 13 bases lay in between. The CDR3 runs 16 residues. The CDR3 sequence: CASSQAKAGISYEQYF. Written as DNA, the CDR3 is TGCGCCAGCAGCCAAGCTAAGGCGGGGATCTCCTACGAGCAGTACTTC.

This clonotype was counted only a few times. The chain employs TRBV10-3 and TRBJ1-4, with D possibly matching TRBD1 (6 bases). Trimming removed 5 bases at V and 5 bases at J, with 12 bases between. This CDR3 has 14 amino acids. The germline CDR1 and CDR2 sequences are ENHRY and SYGVKD. The CDR3: CAISSDSENEKLFF. The CDR3 DNA reads TGTGCCATCAGTTCGGACAGCGAAAATGAAAAACTGTTTTTT.

The chain joins TRBV20-1 to TRBJ2-7; D not certain. The CDR3 loop spans 12 amino acids. V shed 4 bases and J shed 9 bases, with 16 bases lying between them. Germline V gene lookup returns CDR1 DFQATT and CDR2 SNEGSKA (reference sequence). The CDR3 protein is CSATEGMSPQYF. The DNA for the CDR3 is TGCAGTGCTACGGAAGGAATGTCGCCGCAGTACTTC.

The chain is built from TRBV20-1 and TRBJ1-5; D is uncertain. Germline values: CDR1 DFQATT, CDR2 SNEGSKA (reference sequence). The ends were cut back, 6 bases at V and 5 bases at J, with 14 bases in the middle. The CDR3 spans 13 residues. CDR3 nucleotide sequence: TGCAGTGCCTCCGGTCAGAACGATCAGCCCCAGCATTTT. It encodes CSASGQNDQPQHF.

In this sample, this clonotype turned up a few times. The chain is built from TRBV4-3 and TRBJ1-4; D is perhaps TRBD1 (5 bases). The V gene lost 3 bases and the J gene lost 7 bases, with 15 bases spanning the gap. The CDR3 has 15 amino acids. Germline V CDR1 and CDR2: LGHNA, YSLEER. In nucleotides, the CDR3 is TGCGCCAGCAGCCAGGGGCCCCAACGAGGTGAAAAACTGTTTTTT. Its translation: CASSQGPQRGEKLFF.

This clonotype has more than one count but fewer than ten. The V and J genes are TRBV27 and TRBJ2-1, with 7 bases identical to TRBD2. The CDR3 runs to 13 residues. Germline loops: CDR1 MNHEY, CDR2 SMNVEV (reference sequence). Trimming removed 4 bases from V and 6 bases from J; junction bases left unmatched: 3. The CDR3 here is CASSSSSGNEQFF. The DNA for the CDR3 is TGTGCCAGCAGTTCCTCTAGCGGCAATGAGCAGTTCTTC.

This clonotype was observed at least ten times. This sequence joins TRBV12-3 or TRBV12-4 and TRBJ1-1, with a possible D match to TRBD1 (6 bases). The CDR3 consists of 13 residues. V lost 5 bases to trimming and J lost 4 bases, with 11 bases between them. The CDR3 DNA reads as TGTGCCAGCAGTAGGTACAGGGCCACTGAAGCTTTCTTT. It encodes CASSRYRATEAFF.

This clonotype was seen more than once but under ten times. This rearrangement joins TRBV5-6 to TRBJ1-1, with unresolved D. Germline V lookup: CDR1 SGHDT, CDR2 YYEEEE. CDR3 length: 16 residues. Trimming stripped 0 bases from V and 1 base from J, with 13 bases between. The CDR3 region is CASSLASIRWNTEAFF. The CDR3 DNA sequence: TGTGCCAGCAGCTTGGCCTCGATAAGGTGGAACACTGAAGCTTTCTTT.

This clonotype has just a few counts. The chain links TRBV11-3 to TRBJ1-1; TRBD1 aligns across 8 bases. Per germline, CDR1 SGHNT and CDR2 YENEEA. V lost 5 bases to trimming and J lost 4 bases; unmatched junction nucleotides: 9. The CDR3 has 15 residues. The CDR3 bases are TGTGCCAGCAGCAAACGGACAGGGCGGGTCACTGAAGCTTTCTTT. Encoded protein: CASSKRTGRVTEAFF.

This clonotype was recorded at least ten times. V usage is TRBV12-3 or TRBV12-4 and J usage is TRBJ1-2; D is possibly TRBD1 (5 bases). CDR3 length equals 14 residues. The V gene lost 7 bases and the J gene lost 0 bases, with 12 bases spanning the gap. In DNA, the CDR3 is TGTGCCAGCACCCGGGACGGATCTAACTATGGCTACACCTTC. The encoded protein is CASTRDGSNYGYTF.

The V and J genes are TRBV4-1 and TRBJ1-1; TRBD1 might be the D (6 bases). The germline V and J ends were trimmed by 5 bases and 2 bases, with 18 bases remaining between them. This CDR3 is built from 16 residues. The germline gives CDR1 MGHRA, CDR2 YSYEKL. The CDR3 DNA is TGCGCCAGCAGCGATTTAATAGGACAGCATAACACTGAAGCTTTCTTT. It codes for CASSDLIGQHNTEAFF.

This clonotype came up a few times. This chain connects TRBV10-3 to TRBJ1-4; D ambiguous. Trimming shortened V by 0 bases and J by 0 bases, and 8 bases separated the two germline ends. In germline, CDR1 is ENHRY, CDR2 SYGVKD. CDR3 length equals 16 residues. In nucleotides, the CDR3 is TGTGCCATCAGTGAGTCCCCGACAACAACTAATGAAAAACTGTTTTTT. Translated, it gives CAISESPTTTNEKLFF.

This clonotype was seen a handful of times. This rearrangement joins TRBV5-1 to TRBJ1-2; 7 nucleotides line up with TRBD1. The CDR3 contains 12 residues. CDR1 and CDR2 from the germline V gene are SGHRS and YFSETQ. The V gene end was trimmed by 0 bases and the J gene end by 8 bases; junction bases not matched to a gene: 1. The chain's CDR3 is CASSLGTGGYTF. CDR3 bases: TGCGCCAGCAGCTTGGGGACAGGCGGCTACACCTTC. Combining the CDR3 with reference TRBV5-1 and TRBJ1-2 gives the whole variable domain KAGVTQTPRYLIKTRGQQVTLSCSPISGHRSVSWYQQTPGQGLQFLFEYFSETQRNKGNFPGRFSGRQFSNSRSEMNVSTLELGDSALYLCASSLGTGGYTFGSGTRLTVV.

The chain carries TRBV7-2 and TRBJ2-3; 7 bases align to TRBD2. CDR1 and CDR2 from the germline V gene are SGHTA and FQGNSA. After removal of 4 bases from V and 1 base from J, the junction contained 8 bases not matched to a gene. The CDR3 length is 16 residues. CDR3 amino acids: CASSSREAGRTDTQYF. The CDR3 bases are TGTGCCAGCAGCTCACGGGAGGCCGGGCGCACAGATACGCAGTATTTT.

The V and J genes are TRBV5-1 and TRBJ1-1, with D tentatively TRBD1 (6 bases). Germline values: CDR1 SGHRS, CDR2 YFSETQ. The CDR3 extends over 13 amino acids. Deletions cut 2 bases from V and 6 bases from J, with 11 bases between. CDR3 in amino acids: CASSFQGSAEAFF. CDR3 sequence (DNA): TGCGCCAGCAGCTTCCAGGGGAGCGCTGAAGCTTTCTTT.